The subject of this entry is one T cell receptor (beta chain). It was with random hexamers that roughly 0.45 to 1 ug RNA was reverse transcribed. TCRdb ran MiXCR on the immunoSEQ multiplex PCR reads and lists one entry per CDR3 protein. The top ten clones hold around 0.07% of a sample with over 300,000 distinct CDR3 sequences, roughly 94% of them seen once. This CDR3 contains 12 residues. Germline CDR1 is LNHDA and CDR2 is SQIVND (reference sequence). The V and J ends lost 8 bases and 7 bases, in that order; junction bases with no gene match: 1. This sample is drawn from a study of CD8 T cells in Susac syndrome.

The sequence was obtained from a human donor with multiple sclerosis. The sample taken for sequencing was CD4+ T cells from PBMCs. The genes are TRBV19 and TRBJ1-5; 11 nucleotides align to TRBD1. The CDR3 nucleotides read TGTGCCAGTGGACAGGGGGCACAGCCCCAGCATTTT. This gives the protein CASGQGAQPQHF. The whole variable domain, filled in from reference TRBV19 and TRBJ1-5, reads DGGITQSPKYLFRKEGQNVTLSCEQNLNHDAMYWYRQDPGQGLRLIYYSQIVNDFQKGDIAEGYSVSREKKESFPLTVTSAQKNPTAFYLCASGQGAQPQHFGDGTRLSIL.